What follows are 18 T cell receptor beta chains derived from one specimen sequenced in a study of preoperative IRX-2 immunotherapy in early breast cancer. Sequencing was performed with immunoSEQ multiplex PCR; in TCRdb, only in-frame clones are kept and a portion is missing. The top ten clones hold approximately 1.3% of a sample with 20,000 to 30,000 clones, 75% to 90% of them seen once. The treatment here: preoperative locoregional IRX-2 cytokine immunotherapy. Sequencing was performed on lymph node tissue, taken after IRX-2 immunotherapy. These TCRs come from a human donor with breast cancer.

The sample holds a few counts of this clone. V usage is TRBV19 and J usage is TRBJ2-5; D could derive from TRBD1 or TRBD2 (5 bases each). This CDR3 is 13 amino acids long. V was pared by 4 bases and J by 2 bases, with 8 bases between. CDR1 LNHDA and CDR2 SQIVND come from the germline V gene (reference sequence). The CDR3 sequence: CASSRGSQETQYF. The CDR3 bases are TGTGCCAGTAGTAGGGGGAGTCAAGAGACCCAGTACTTC. Combining the CDR3 with reference TRBV19 and TRBJ2-5 gives the whole variable domain DGGITQSPKYLFRKEGQNVTLSCEQNLNHDAMYWYRQDPGQGLRLIYYSQIVNDFQKGDIAEGYSVSREKKESFPLTVTSAQKNPTAFYLCASSRGSQETQYFGPGTRLLVL.

V and J are TRBV5-1 and TRBJ1-1; D unresolved. Trimming removed 0 bases at V and 4 bases at J, with 10 bases between. This CDR3 is 14 amino acids long. Germline V gene lookup returns CDR1 SGHRS and CDR2 YFSETQ. CDR3 amino acids: CASSLGSEGTEAFF. In nucleotides, the CDR3 is TGCGCCAGCAGCTTGGGAAGTGAGGGCACTGAAGCTTTCTTT.

The chain couples TRBV19 to TRBJ1-6; a possible D gene is TRBD1 (5 bases). The CDR3 consists of 15 residues. CDR1 is LNHDA and CDR2 is SQIVND in the germline V gene (reference sequence). Between the trimmed V and J ends, which lost 0 bases and 8 bases, there was a span of 11 bases. The DNA of the CDR3 is TGTGCCAGTAGTATAGAGGCAGGGCAGGATTCACCCCTCCACTTT. The encoded protein is CASSIEAGQDSPLHF.

This chain connects TRBV19 to TRBJ1-2; 7 nucleotides line up with TRBD1. This CDR3 contains 13 residues. Germline-derived CDR1 and CDR2 are LNHDA and SQIVND (reference sequence). Unmatched junction bases numbered 5, after V lost 5 bases and J lost 5 bases. The CDR3, as DNA: TGTGCCAGTAGTCCACCAGGGGGTTATGGCTACACCTTC. This codes for CASSPPGGYGYTF.

The sample holds one count of this clone. V is TRBV19 and J is TRBJ1-2; maybe TRBD1 (5 bases). Germline CDR1 LNHDA, CDR2 SQIVND (reference sequence). CDR3 length: 14 residues. Between the trimmed V and J ends, which lost 7 bases and 5 bases, there was a span of 17 bases. For the CDR3, the DNA is TGTGCCAGTACCCAAACCCAGGGCCTGTATGGCTACACCTTC. Protein sequence: CASTQTQGLYGYTF.

This clone was seen a handful of times. The chain couples TRBV18 to TRBJ1-3; D call uncertain. Germline V lookup: CDR1 KGHSH, CDR2 LQKENI. Trimming took 1 base from V and 0 from J, leaving 10 bases between them. This CDR3 spans 16 amino acids. The chain's CDR3 is CASSPRGGSSGNTIYF. In DNA form, the CDR3 reads TGTGCCAGCTCACCACGGGGAGGAAGCTCTGGAAACACCATATATTTT.

The chain recombines TRBV19 with TRBJ2-7; D perhaps matches TRBD1 (6 bases). Germline loops: CDR1 LNHDA, CDR2 SQIVND (reference sequence). This CDR3 is built from 15 residues. Trimming cost V 3 bases and J 3 bases, with 15 bases left between them. The CDR3 sequence is CASSITSRDNYEQYF. For the CDR3, the DNA is TGTGCCAGTAGTATTACGTCCCGGGACAACTACGAGCAGTACTTC.

The chain uses TRBV29-1 and TRBJ2-7, with D uncertain. Germline assignment: CDR1 SQVTM and CDR2 ANQGSEA. This CDR3 has 12 amino acids. V lost 3 bases to trimming and J lost 1 base, with 7 bases between them. The CDR3 DNA follows: TGCAGCGTTGAGGGCCAATCCTACGAGCAGTACTTC. Its protein product is CSVEGQSYEQYF.

CDR3 in amino acids: CASSRPGQGTGEAFF. DNA of the CDR3: TGTGCCAGCAGCCGACCGGGACAGGGGACAGGTGAAGCTTTCTTT. The chain combines TRBV28 with TRBJ1-1; 10 bases match TRBD1. The germline V gene has CDR1 MDHEN and CDR2 SYDVKM. The V segment lost 6 bases and the J segment 7 bases; nucleotides outside the gene matches: 11. CDR3 length: 15 amino acids.

V gene TRBV5-1 combines with J gene TRBJ1-5, with D unclear. CDR3 size: 14 residues. Trimming removed 5 bases at V and 5 bases at J, with 14 bases between. Looked up from germline, CDR1 is SGHRS and CDR2 is YFSETQ. CDR3 sequence: CASRPRTGHQPQHF. CDR3 nucleotide sequence: TGCGCCAGCAGGCCCCGGACGGGTCATCAGCCCCAGCATTTT.

This chain links TRBV11-3 with TRBJ2-3; 7 bases map to TRBD1. Germline V gene data show CDR1 as SGHNT and CDR2 as YENEEA. This CDR3 contains 15 residues. The J segment lost 2 bases and the V segment lost 3 bases, leaving 5 bases of the junction unmatched. This CDR3 reads CASSFKGQYTDTQYF. The CDR3 DNA sequence: TGTGCCAGCAGCTTTAAGGGACAGTACACAGATACGCAGTATTTT. Combining the CDR3 with reference TRBV11-3 and TRBJ2-3 gives the whole variable domain EAGVVQSPRYKIIEKKQPVAFWCNPISGHNTLYWYLQNLGQGPELLIRYENEEAVDDSQLPKDRFSAERLKGVDSTLKIQPAELGDSAVYLCASSFKGQYTDTQYFGPGTRLTVL.

The genes are TRBV28 and TRBJ1-2, with TRBD1 identical over 12 bases. With 6 bases clipped from V and 4 bases from J, the junction kept 12 bases outside the gene matches. Germline values: CDR1 MDHEN, CDR2 SYDVKM. This CDR3 has 17 amino acids. DNA for the CDR3: TGTGCCAGCAGCCTCGGGACAGGGGGCCCTAGTGTCTATGGCTACACCTTC. Translating gives CASSLGTGGPSVYGYTF.

In this sample, this clone turned up a few times. The chain recombines TRBV18 with TRBJ2-2; D is ambiguous. V was clipped by 6 bases and J by 3 bases, with 17 bases between them. Germline lookup yields CDR1 KGHSH and CDR2 LQKENI. The CDR3 is 16 amino acids. Here the CDR3 reads CASSRAVTPDTGELFF. The CDR3 bases are TGTGCCAGCTCTCGGGCCGTAACCCCGGACACCGGGGAGCTGTTTTTT.

This clone was picked up one time. This chain joins TRBV6-8 and TRBJ2-5; 7 positions agree with TRBD2. This CDR3 region has 14 residues. After removal of 5 bases from V and 2 bases from J, the junction contained 5 bases not matched to a gene. Germline lookup yields CDR1 MNHGY and CDR2 SAAAGT. CDR3 coding DNA: TGTGCCAGCAGTCCCCGGACTAGGCAAGAGACCCAGTACTTC. It encodes CASSPRTRQETQYF.

V gene TRBV10-2 combines with J gene TRBJ1-1; TRBD1 aligns across 8 bases. V dropped 8 bases and J dropped 7; count of bases not matched to a gene: 9. There are 13 residues in the CDR3. The V gene's germline CDR1 is WSHSY and CDR2 SAAADI. The CDR3 coding sequence is TGCGCCAGCCAGGACAGGGCCTGGGGTGAAGCTTTCTTT. The encoded protein is CASQDRAWGEAFF.

J is TRBJ2-7 and V is TRBV29-1; TRBD1 matches at 7 bases. V trimming: 6 bases; J trimming: 3 bases; junction bases outside the gene matches: 5. The CDR3 runs to 12 residues. Germline V gene lookup returns CDR1 SQVTM and CDR2 ANQGSEA. CDR3 in amino acids: CSVATGVYEQYF. The CDR3 DNA reads TGCAGCGTGGCAACAGGGGTCTACGAGCAGTACTTC.

The gene calls are TRBV28 and TRBJ2-5; no clear D gene. Trimming pared 3 bases from V and 5 bases from J, leaving 13 bases between. Looked up from germline, CDR1 is MDHEN and CDR2 is SYDVKM. This CDR3 comprises 14 residues. Written as DNA, the CDR3 is TGTGCCAGCAGTTTGCCCGGAGTTCGGGAGACCCAGTACTTC. The encoded protein is CASSLPGVRETQYF. The full variable domain, its missing parts supplied by reference TRBV28 and TRBJ2-5, is DVKVTQSSRYLVKRTGEKVFLECVQDMDHENMFWYRQDPGLGLRLIYFSYDVKMKEKGDIPEGYSVSREKKERFSLILESASTNQTSMYLCASSLPGVRETQYFGPGTRLLVL.

The chain is built from TRBV6-8 and TRBJ1-3; no reliable D call. V lost 6 bases, J lost 0 bases, and 6 bases lay in between. This CDR3 spans 13 amino acids. Germline V gives CDR1 MNHGY, CDR2 SAAAGT. CDR3 sequence (DNA): TGTGCCAGCAGAGGCTCCTCTGGAAACACCATATATTTT. Amino acids: CASRGSSGNTIYF.